These 3 T cell receptor beta chains were all obtained from the same sample, sequenced in a study of shared clonotypes between healthy human individuals. Measured with immunoSEQ multiplex PCR; TCRdb has only the in-frame clones, and not every one. The data contain 1 million to 1.3 million clones, about 80% of them seen just once; the ten biggest clones take up 0.55% to 0.7%. Sequencing was carried out using memory CD4+ T cells from PBMCs. Subset noted: CD45RA-negative fraction. The source is a man between 18 and 35 years old in good health. Some clones in this sample may be carry-over from other donors' samples.

The chain combines TRBV7-9 with TRBJ1-5, with 7 bases matching TRBD1. The CDR3 is 14 residues long. V shed 4 bases, J shed 3 bases, and the junction held 3 bases outside the gene matches. CDR1 and CDR2 (germline): SEHNR, FQNEAQ (reference sequence). CDR3 region: CASSSGGSNQPQHF. Here the CDR3 DNA reads TGTGCCAGCAGCTCAGGGGGGTCCAATCAGCCCCAGCATTTT.

The chain links TRBV2 to TRBJ2-2; tentatively, D is TRBD2 (6 bases). V was trimmed by 7 bases and J by 10 bases, leaving 22 bases between them. The CDR3 length is 15 residues. Germline V lookup: CDR1 SNHLY, CDR2 FYNNEI. The CDR3 DNA reads as TGTGCCAGCACCCCTTGGACACTAGCCTACGAGGAGCTGTTTTTT. Residues: CASTPWTLAYEELFF.

The CDR3 reads CAISGPGQGSEQYF. DNA of the CDR3: TGTGCCATCAGTGGGCCGGGACAGGGTTCCGAGCAGTACTTC. J is TRBJ2-7 and V is TRBV10-3; 9 bases match TRBD1. The V segment lost 4 bases and the J segment 6 bases; nucleotides outside the gene matches: 7. The germline gives CDR1 ENHRY, CDR2 SYGVKD. The CDR3 has 14 amino acids.